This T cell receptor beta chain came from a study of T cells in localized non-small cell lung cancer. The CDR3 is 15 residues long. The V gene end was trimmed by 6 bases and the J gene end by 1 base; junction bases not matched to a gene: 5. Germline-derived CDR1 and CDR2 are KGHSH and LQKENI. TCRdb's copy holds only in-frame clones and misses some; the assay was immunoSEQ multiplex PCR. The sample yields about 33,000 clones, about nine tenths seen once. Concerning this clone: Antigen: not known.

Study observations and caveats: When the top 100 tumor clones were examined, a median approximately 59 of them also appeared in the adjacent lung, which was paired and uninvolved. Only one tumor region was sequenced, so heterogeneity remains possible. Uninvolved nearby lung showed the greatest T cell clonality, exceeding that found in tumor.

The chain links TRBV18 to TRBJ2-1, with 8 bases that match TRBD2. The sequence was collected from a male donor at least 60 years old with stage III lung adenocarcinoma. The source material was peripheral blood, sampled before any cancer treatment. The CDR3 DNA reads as TGTGCCAGCTCGCCGGGGGGGGGATCCTACAATGAGCAGTTCTTC. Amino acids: CASSPGGGSYNEQFF.